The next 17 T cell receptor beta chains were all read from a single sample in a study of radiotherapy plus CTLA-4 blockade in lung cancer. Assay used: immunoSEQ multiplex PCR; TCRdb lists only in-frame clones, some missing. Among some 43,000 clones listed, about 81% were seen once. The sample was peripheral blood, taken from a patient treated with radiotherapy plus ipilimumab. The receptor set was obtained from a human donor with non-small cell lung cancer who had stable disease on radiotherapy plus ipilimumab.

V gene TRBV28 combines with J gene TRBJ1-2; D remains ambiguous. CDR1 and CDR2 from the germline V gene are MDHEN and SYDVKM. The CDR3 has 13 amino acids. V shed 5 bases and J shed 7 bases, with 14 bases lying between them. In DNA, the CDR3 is TGTGCCAGCAGTAGTTATGGTCTAATTGGCTACACCTTC. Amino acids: CASSSYGLIGYTF.

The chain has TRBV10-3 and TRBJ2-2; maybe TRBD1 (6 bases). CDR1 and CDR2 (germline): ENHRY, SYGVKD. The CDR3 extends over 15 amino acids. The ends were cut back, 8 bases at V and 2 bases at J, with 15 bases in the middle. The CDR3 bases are TGTGCCATCGGGGATCGGACAGTTAACACCGGGGAGCTGTTTTTT. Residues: CAIGDRTVNTGELFF.

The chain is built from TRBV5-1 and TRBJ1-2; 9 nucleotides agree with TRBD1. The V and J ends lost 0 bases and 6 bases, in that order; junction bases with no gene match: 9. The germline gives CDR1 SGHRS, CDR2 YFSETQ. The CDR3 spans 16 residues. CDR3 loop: CASSLGDRALRDGYTF. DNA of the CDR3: TGCGCCAGCAGCTTGGGGGACAGGGCTCTTCGAGATGGCTACACCTTC.

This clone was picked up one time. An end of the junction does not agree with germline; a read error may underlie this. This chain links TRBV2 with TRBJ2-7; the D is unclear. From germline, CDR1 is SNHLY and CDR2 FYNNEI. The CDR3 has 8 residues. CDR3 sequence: CASSYTLF. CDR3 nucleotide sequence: TGTGCCAGCAGTTATACTTTATTC.

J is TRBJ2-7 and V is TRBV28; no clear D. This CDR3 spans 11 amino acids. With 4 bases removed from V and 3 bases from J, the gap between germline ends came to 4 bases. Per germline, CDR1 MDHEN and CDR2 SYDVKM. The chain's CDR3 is CASSSHYEQYF. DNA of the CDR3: TGTGCCAGCAGTTCACACTACGAGCAGTACTTC.

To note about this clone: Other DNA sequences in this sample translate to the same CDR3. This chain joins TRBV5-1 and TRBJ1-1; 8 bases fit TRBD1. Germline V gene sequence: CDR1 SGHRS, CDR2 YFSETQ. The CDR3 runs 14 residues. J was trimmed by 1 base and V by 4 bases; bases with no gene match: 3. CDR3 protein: CASSPGTGNTEAFF. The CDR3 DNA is TGCGCCAGCAGCCCCGGGACAGGGAACACTGAAGCTTTCTTT.

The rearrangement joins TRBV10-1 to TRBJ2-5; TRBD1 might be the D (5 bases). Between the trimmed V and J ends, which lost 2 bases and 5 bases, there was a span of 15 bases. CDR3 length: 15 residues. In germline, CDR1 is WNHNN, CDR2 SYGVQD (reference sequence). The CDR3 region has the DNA TGCGCCAGCAGTGAGGGTCAGGGTCCAGGGGAGACCCAGTACTTC. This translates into CASSEGQGPGETQYF.

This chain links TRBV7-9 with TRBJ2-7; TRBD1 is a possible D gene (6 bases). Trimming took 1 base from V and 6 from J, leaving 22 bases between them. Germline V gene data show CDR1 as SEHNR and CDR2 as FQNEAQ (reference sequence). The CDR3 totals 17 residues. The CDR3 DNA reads TGTGCCAGCAGCTTAGGTGGGGGCCTGGGGTTGCCACTCGAGCAGTACTTC. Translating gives CASSLGGGLGLPLEQYF.

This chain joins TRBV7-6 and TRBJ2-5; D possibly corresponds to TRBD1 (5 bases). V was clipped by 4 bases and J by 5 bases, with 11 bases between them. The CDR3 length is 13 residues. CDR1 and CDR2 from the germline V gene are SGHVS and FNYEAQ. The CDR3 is CASSSSRVETQYF. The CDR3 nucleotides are TGTGCCAGCAGCTCATCCAGGGTTGAGACCCAGTACTTC.

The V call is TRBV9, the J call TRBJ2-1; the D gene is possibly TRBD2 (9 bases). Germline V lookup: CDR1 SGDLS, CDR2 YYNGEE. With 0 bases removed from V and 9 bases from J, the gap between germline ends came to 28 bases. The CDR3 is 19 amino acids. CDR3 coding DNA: TGTGCCAGCAGCGTAGGTTCCAGGGGGCTAGCGGGAAGCGGCCCTGAGCAGTTCTTC. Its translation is CASSVGSRGLAGSGPEQFF.

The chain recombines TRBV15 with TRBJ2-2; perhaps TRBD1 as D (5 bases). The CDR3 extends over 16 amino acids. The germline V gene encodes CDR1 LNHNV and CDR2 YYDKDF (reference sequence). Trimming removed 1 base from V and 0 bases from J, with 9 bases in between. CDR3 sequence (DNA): TGTGCCACCAGCAGAGGTCAGGGTACGAACACCGGGGAGCTGTTTTTT. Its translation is CATSRGQGTNTGELFF. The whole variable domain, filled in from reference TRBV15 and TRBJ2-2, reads DAMVIQNPRYQVTQFGKPVTLSCSQTLNHNVMYWYQQKSSQAPKLLFHYYDKDFNNEADTPDNFQSRRPNTSFCFLDIRSPGLGDTAMYLCATSRGQGTNTGELFFGEGSRLTVL.

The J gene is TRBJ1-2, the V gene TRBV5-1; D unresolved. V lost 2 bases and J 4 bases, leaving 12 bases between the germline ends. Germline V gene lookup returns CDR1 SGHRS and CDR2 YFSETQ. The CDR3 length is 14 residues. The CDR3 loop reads CASSFGADPYGYTF. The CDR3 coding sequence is TGCGCCAGCAGCTTTGGAGCAGACCCCTATGGCTACACCTTC. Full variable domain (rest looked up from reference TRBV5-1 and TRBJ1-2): KAGVTQTPRYLIKTRGQQVTLSCSPISGHRSVSWYQQTPGQGLQFLFEYFSETQRNKGNFPGRFSGRQFSNSRSEMNVSTLELGDSALYLCASSFGADPYGYTFGSGTRLTVV.

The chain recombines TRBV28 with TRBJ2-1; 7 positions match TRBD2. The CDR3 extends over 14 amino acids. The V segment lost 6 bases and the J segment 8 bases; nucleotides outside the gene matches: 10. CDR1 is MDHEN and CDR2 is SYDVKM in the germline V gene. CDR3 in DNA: TGTGCCAGCAGCCGCCCGATGCGGGAGCATGAGCAGTTCTTC. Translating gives CASSRPMREHEQFF.

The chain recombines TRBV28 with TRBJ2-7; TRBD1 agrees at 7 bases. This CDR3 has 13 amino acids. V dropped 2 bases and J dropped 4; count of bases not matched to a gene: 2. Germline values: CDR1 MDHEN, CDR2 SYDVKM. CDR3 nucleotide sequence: TGTGCCAGCAGTTTAAACAGGGGTTACGAGCAGTACTTC. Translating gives CASSLNRGYEQYF.

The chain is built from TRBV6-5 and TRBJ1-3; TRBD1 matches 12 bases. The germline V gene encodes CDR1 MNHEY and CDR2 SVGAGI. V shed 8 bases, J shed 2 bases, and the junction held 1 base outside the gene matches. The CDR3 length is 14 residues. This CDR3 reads CASGTGGPGNTIYF. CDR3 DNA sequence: TGTGCCAGCGGGACAGGGGGCCCTGGAAACACCATATATTTT.

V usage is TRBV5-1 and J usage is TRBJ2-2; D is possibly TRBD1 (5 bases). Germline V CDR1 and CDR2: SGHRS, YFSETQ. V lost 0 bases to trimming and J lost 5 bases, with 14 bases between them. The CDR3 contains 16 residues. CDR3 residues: CASSLGRGGQTGELFF. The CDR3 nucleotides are TGCGCCAGCAGCTTGGGTAGGGGCGGTCAAACCGGGGAGCTGTTTTTT.

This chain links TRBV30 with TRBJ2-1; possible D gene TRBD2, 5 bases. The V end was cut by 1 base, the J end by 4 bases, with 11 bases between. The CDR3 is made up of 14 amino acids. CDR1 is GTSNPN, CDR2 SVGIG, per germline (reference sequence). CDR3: CAWSGIPGYNEQFF. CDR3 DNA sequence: TGTGCCTGGAGTGGAATCCCGGGATACAATGAGCAGTTCTTC.